This is a list of T cell receptor beta chains from one sample in a study of cytomegalovirus exposure and HLA in healthy donors. Using immunoSEQ multiplex PCR, the repertoire was profiled, and TCRdb retains in-frame clones only, with some absent. The table records tens of thousands of clones, 82% of them present only once. Sequenced material: PBMCs. The receptors were gathered from a man in his thirties or forties in good health and CMV-seropositive. CDR3s include the opening cysteine and the closing phenylalanine or tryptophan. The order of the fields is D gene, V gene, J gene, clone size, CDR3 protein, CDR3 DNA. The D gene is left open where the match is weak. Some rows mark clone size as missing; the rest say once, few, many or name a class of expanded clone.

d_call: NA
v_call: TRBV5-1
j_call: TRBJ2-7
clone_size: NA
cdr3_aa: CASSPTGTPGEQYF
cdr3_nt: TGCGCCAGCAGCCCGACAGGAACCCCCGGGGAGCAGTACTTC

d_call: NA
v_call: TRBV2
j_call: TRBJ1-4
clone_size: NA
cdr3_aa: CASIRQVATNEKLFF
cdr3_nt: TGTGCCAGCATCCGACAAGTGGCGACTAATGAAAAACTGTTTTTT

d_call: NA
v_call: TRBV10-1
j_call: TRBJ2-1
clone_size: few
cdr3_aa: CASSPGLSYNEQFF
cdr3_nt: TGCGCCAGCAGTCCGGGACTCTCCTACAATGAGCAGTTCTTC

d_call: NA
v_call: TRBV29-1
j_call: TRBJ2-1
clone_size: NA
cdr3_aa: CSVDKRARDEQFF
cdr3_nt: TGCAGCGTTGACAAGCGGGCCAGGGATGAGCAGTTCTTC

d_call: TRBD2
v_call: TRBV7-6
j_call: TRBJ2-5
clone_size: NA
cdr3_aa: CASSFGTSGRPPETQYF
cdr3_nt: TGTGCCAGCAGCTTCGGGACTAGCGGGAGGCCTCCGGAGACCCAGTACTTC

d_call: TRBD1
v_call: TRBV5-1
j_call: TRBJ1-1
clone_size: NA
cdr3_aa: CASTQDRENTEAFF
cdr3_nt: TGCGCCAGCACCCAAGACAGGGAGAACACTGAAGCTTTCTTT

d_call: TRBD1
v_call: TRBV5-1
j_call: TRBJ2-7
clone_size: once
cdr3_aa: CASSLDLQGARYEQYF
cdr3_nt: TGCGCCAGCAGCTTGGATCTCCAGGGGGCGCGGTACGAGCAGTACTTC

d_call: NA
v_call: TRBV10-1
j_call: TRBJ2-7
clone_size: NA
cdr3_aa: CASSDGYEQYF
cdr3_nt: TGCGCCAGCAGTGACGGGTACGAGCAGTACTTC

d_call: NA
v_call: TRBV4-1
j_call: TRBJ2-7
clone_size: NA
cdr3_aa: CASSQEPGGREQYF
cdr3_nt: TGCGCCAGCAGCCAAGAGCCCGGGGGGCGCGAGCAGTACTTC

d_call: NA
v_call: TRBV4-1
j_call: TRBJ1-1
clone_size: NA
cdr3_aa: CASSQGEQNTEAFF
cdr3_nt: TGCGCCAGCAGCCAAGGTGAACAAAACACTGAAGCTTTCTTT

d_call: TRBD1
v_call: TRBV7-2
j_call: TRBJ2-7
clone_size: NA
cdr3_aa: CASSPRQGPLEQYF
cdr3_nt: TGTGCCAGCAGTCCTAGACAGGGACCCCTCGAGCAGTACTTC

d_call: NA
v_call: TRBV11-2
j_call: TRBJ1-5
clone_size: NA
cdr3_aa: CASSPGHGALQPQHF
cdr3_nt: TGTGCCAGCAGCCCAGGACATGGGGCACTTCAGCCCCAGCATTTT

d_call: NA
v_call: TRBV29-1
j_call: TRBJ2-1
clone_size: NA
cdr3_aa: CSAPGLSSYNEQFF
cdr3_nt: TGCAGCGCTCCGGGACTGAGCTCCTACAATGAGCAGTTCTTC

d_call: TRBD1
v_call: TRBV7-2
j_call: TRBJ2-1
clone_size: NA
cdr3_aa: CASSISQGHNEQFF
cdr3_nt: TGTGCCAGCAGCATATCACAGGGGCACAATGAGCAGTTCTTC

d_call: TRBD1
v_call: TRBV28
j_call: TRBJ2-7
clone_size: NA
cdr3_aa: CASSPWDRRYEQYF
cdr3_nt: TGTGCCAGCAGTCCCTGGGACAGGCGCTACGAGCAGTACTTC

d_call: TRBD1
v_call: TRBV4-3
j_call: TRBJ1-1
clone_size: few
cdr3_aa: CASSQRTGRTEAFF
cdr3_nt: TGCGCCAGCAGCCAGAGGACAGGGCGGACTGAAGCTTTCTTT

d_call: TRBD1
v_call: TRBV7-9
j_call: TRBJ2-1
clone_size: NA
cdr3_aa: CASSLGGQGNNEQFF
cdr3_nt: TGTGCCAGCAGCTTAGGGGGACAGGGTAACAATGAGCAGTTCTTC

d_call: TRBD1
v_call: TRBV11-2
j_call: TRBJ1-1
clone_size: once
cdr3_aa: CASSLAGTGNTEAFF
cdr3_nt: TGTGCCAGCAGCTTAGCCGGGACAGGGAACACTGAAGCTTTCTTT

d_call: TRBD1
v_call: TRBV2
j_call: TRBJ2-2
clone_size: NA
cdr3_aa: CARGTGDTGELFF
cdr3_nt: TGTGCCAGAGGGACAGGGGACACCGGGGAGCTGTTTTTT

d_call: TRBD2
v_call: TRBV10-3
j_call: TRBJ2-2
clone_size: NA
cdr3_aa: CAIGAGEDTGELFF
cdr3_nt: TGTGCCATCGGGGCGGGAGAGGACACCGGGGAGCTGTTTTTT

d_call: NA
v_call: TRBV10-3
j_call: TRBJ1-4
clone_size: few
cdr3_aa: CAISESGGNEKLFF
cdr3_nt: TGTGCCATCAGTGAGTCCGGCGGAAATGAAAAACTGTTTTTT

d_call: NA
v_call: TRBV28
j_call: TRBJ2-7
clone_size: NA
cdr3_aa: CASGAVRYEQYF
cdr3_nt: TGTGCCAGCGGGGCAGTTCGATACGAGCAGTACTTC

d_call: NA
v_call: TRBV6-1
j_call: TRBJ2-7
clone_size: NA
cdr3_aa: CASSVSVSYEQYF
cdr3_nt: TGTGCCAGCAGCGTTAGCGTGTCCTACGAGCAGTACTTC

d_call: TRBD1
v_call: TRBV27
j_call: TRBJ1-2
clone_size: NA
cdr3_aa: CASRDTGWQGVAYGYTF
cdr3_nt: TGTGCCAGCAGGGATACGGGGTGGCAGGGGGTCGCCTATGGCTACACCTTC

d_call: TRBD2
v_call: TRBV7-2
j_call: TRBJ2-1
clone_size: few
cdr3_aa: CASSRTSVENEQFF
cdr3_nt: TGTGCCAGCAGCCGGACTAGCGTGGAGAATGAGCAGTTCTTC

d_call: NA
v_call: TRBV6-4
j_call: TRBJ2-6
clone_size: few
cdr3_aa: CASSQGFSSGANVLTF
cdr3_nt: TGTGCCAGCAGTCAGGGATTCTCCTCTGGGGCCAACGTCCTGACTTTC

d_call: NA
v_call: TRBV15
j_call: TRBJ1-1
clone_size: NA
cdr3_aa: CATSRDRPGLITEAFF
cdr3_nt: TGTGCCACCAGCAGAGATAGGCCGGGGTTGATCACTGAAGCTTTCTTT